This T cell receptor (beta chain) was documented in a study of cytomegalovirus exposure and HLA in healthy donors. About the study: A prior study identified approximately 110 million unique TCR beta sequences from some 180 million T cells.

This clone showed up just a few times. Its target is not known. 60 Vbeta and 13 Jbeta primers were used in PCR. Per the original data handling: Around 12 million of about 80 million unique TCR beta chains were shared, per a later count. TCRdb keeps only in-frame clones here, not all; method: immunoSEQ multiplex PCR. The V and J calls and the clone size are those of that table, but D and trimming were determined from the DNA. The table includes 81,000 or so clones, about 69% detected once. Study results and limitations: Rare TCR sequences predominated, though certain public TCRs were found in many donors. A later analysis reportedly identified an Asian-associated ancestry cluster as carrying fewer N-insertions than the approximately 670-donor mean.

The CDR3 spans 17 residues. Germline lookup yields CDR1 LNHDA and CDR2 SQIVND (reference sequence). V was shortened by 6 bases and J by 0 bases, with 18 bases between the two germline ends. The receptor's source is a man in his sixties in good health and CMV-seronegative. The gene calls are TRBV19 and TRBJ1-5; D may be TRBD1 (6 bases). The sequenced material came from PBMCs. The CDR3 DNA reads TGTGCCAGTAGGGACCAGGGGACGTCAGTTAGCAATCAGCCCCAGCATTTT. Its protein is CASRDQGTSVSNQPQHF.